The clone carrying this T cell receptor (beta chain) was seen a few times. Its target is unknown. The sample is drawn from a study of T cell repertoires in cytomegalovirus infection. At the level of the study: Carrying CMV and the relevant HLA type showed in public TCR beta signatures. General observations from the study: Public TCR beta family frequency separated CMV-and-HLA carriers, including in an independent cohort. It was HLA-C-restricted CMV-specific TCR beta clonotypes that dominated the response ex vivo.

TCRdb reprocessed the reads with MiXCR, giving one entry per CDR3 protein. This table has approximately 910,000 distinct CDR3 sequences, approximately 30% appearing once. The germline V and J ends were trimmed by 5 bases and 9 bases, with 14 bases remaining between them. CDR3 length equals 14 residues. Germline V gene lookup returns CDR1 MGHDK and CDR2 SYGVNS. The receptor was isolated from a human donor in good health (CMV status not recorded). Some clones in this sample may be carry-over from other donors' samples. The sample consisted of cultured CD8+ T cells from PBMCs, taken from culture after CMV antigen stimulation. The chain couples TRBV25-1 to TRBJ1-6; D not certain. The CDR3 sequence: CASSPRTEISPLHF. CDR3 nucleotide sequence: TGTGCCAGCAGTCCCCGGACGGAAATTTCACCCCTCCACTTT.